Below, 5 T cell receptor beta chains from the same sample are listed, as sequenced in a study of CD8 T cells in ankylosing spondylitis. One entry per CDR3 protein, called by TCRdb with MiXCR from the 5' RACE reads. The data show about 160,000 distinct CDR3 sequences, roughly 18% seen once. The sample consisted of blood, either unsorted or a sorted T cell fraction (not recorded which). The receptors were gathered from a male donor with ankylosing spondylitis or in good health (not recorded which).

This clonotype was observed at least ten times. The chain uses TRBV5-1 and TRBJ2-3; TRBD2 agrees at 10 bases. CDR1 SGHRS and CDR2 YFSETQ come from the germline V gene. The CDR3 has 17 amino acids. The V gene end was trimmed by 4 bases and the J gene end by 0 bases; junction bases not matched to a gene: 8. In DNA, the CDR3 is TGCGCCAGCAGCGACACCGGGACTAGCGCTAGCACAGATACGCAGTATTTT. Residues: CASSDTGTSASTDTQYF.

V and J are TRBV6-2 or TRBV6-3 and TRBJ2-1; tentative D call: TRBD1 (6 bases). The germline V and J ends were trimmed by 2 bases and 2 bases, with 10 bases remaining between them. Looked up from germline, CDR1 is MNHEY and CDR2 is SVGEGT. The CDR3 is made up of 15 amino acids. This chain's CDR3 is CASSYGGITYNEQFF. The CDR3 DNA sequence: TGTGCCAGCAGTTACGGGGGCATTACCTACAATGAGCAGTTCTTC.

The CDR3 is CSARGTSGRAESYEQYF. CDR3 bases: TGCAGTGCTAGGGGGACTAGCGGGAGGGCGGAGTCCTACGAGCAGTACTTC. The chain uses TRBV20-1 and TRBJ2-7, with 16 bases matching TRBD2. CDR3 length equals 17 residues. The germline V gene has CDR1 DFQATT and CDR2 SNEGSKA (reference sequence). The J segment lost 1 base and the V segment lost 3 bases, leaving 6 bases of the junction unmatched.

This clonotype was counted only a few times. The V and J genes are TRBV29-1 and TRBJ2-2; 8 bases align to TRBD1. Looked up from germline, CDR1 is SQVTM and CDR2 is ANQGSEA. The CDR3 totals 14 residues. The V segment lost 6 bases and the J segment 4 bases; nucleotides outside the gene matches: 7. The CDR3 sequence is CSVPKTGVTGELFF. CDR3 in DNA: TGCAGCGTACCAAAGACAGGGGTCACCGGGGAGCTGTTTTTT.

This clonotype was observed many times. V gene TRBV7-2 combines with J gene TRBJ2-1; TRBD2 matches 11 bases. The V gene's germline CDR1 is SGHTA and CDR2 FQGNSA. The CDR3 runs to 16 residues. The V segment lost 8 bases and the J segment 7 bases; nucleotides outside the gene matches: 13. The CDR3 loop is CASGSLAGGPWNEQFF. The CDR3 DNA is TGTGCCAGCGGCTCCTTAGCGGGAGGGCCGTGGAATGAGCAGTTCTTC. The variable domain in full, completed from reference TRBV7-2 and TRBJ2-1, reads GAGVSQSPSNKVTEKGKDVELRCDPISGHTALYWYRQSLGQGLEFLIYFQGNSAPDKSGLPSDRFSAERTGGSVSTLTIQRTQQEDSAVYLCASGSLAGGPWNEQFFGPGTRLTVL.